This T cell receptor (beta chain) was captured in a study of cytomegalovirus exposure and HLA in healthy donors. Study results and caveats: It was shown in a later analysis that HLA-associated TCR beta chains were more clonally expanded than other, equally common chains.

The germline V gene encodes CDR1 LGHNA and CDR2 YSLEER. The CDR3 loop spans 15 amino acids. Trimming took 4 bases from V and 7 from J, leaving 17 bases between them. This clone turned up a few times. The antigen is undetermined. Primers included in the PCR were 60 Vbeta and 13 Jbeta primers. The protocol was immunoSEQ multiplex PCR, while the TCRdb copy is restricted to in-frame clones and leaves out a portion. This table holds roughly 100,000 clones, nearly 15% found once. The clonotype comes from a female donor in good health and CMV-seronegative. The V call is TRBV4-3, the J call TRBJ2-1; D is unresolved. Sequencing was done on a sample of PBMCs. The CDR3 DNA is TGCGCCAGCAGCCCAAACTCCGGTCTCACGAATGAGCAGTTCTTC. Amino acid sequence: CASSPNSGLTNEQFF.